A single sample gave rise to the 12 T cell receptor beta chains below, sequenced in a study of cytomegalovirus exposure and HLA in healthy donors. PCR employed 60 Vbeta and 13 Jbeta primers. The protocol was immunoSEQ multiplex PCR, while the TCRdb copy is restricted to in-frame clones and leaves out a portion. The table has around 97,000 clones, roughly a tenth seen once. The source material was PBMCs. These TCRs come from a man aged 45-65 years in good health and CMV-seropositive.

The chain has TRBV7-2 and TRBJ2-5; 9 bases match TRBD1. Germline CDR1 reads SGHTA; CDR2 reads FQGNSA. CDR3 length: 15 residues. V lost 4 bases to trimming and J lost 9 bases; unmatched junction nucleotides: 12. CDR3 residues: CASSSTPGQGSAQYF. For the CDR3, the DNA is TGTGCCAGCAGCTCCACCCCGGGACAGGGATCGGCCCAGTACTTC.

The chain links TRBV10-2 to TRBJ2-7, with TRBD2 identical over 10 bases. The V gene end was trimmed by 1 base and the J gene end by 6 bases; junction bases not matched to a gene: 6. This CDR3 region has 15 residues. Germline CDR1 WSHSY, CDR2 SAAADI. CDR3 protein: CASSEWSSGSLEQYF. CDR3 DNA: TGCGCCAGCAGTGAGTGGTCTAGCGGGAGTCTCGAGCAGTACTTC.

In nucleotides, the CDR3 is TGTGCCAGCAGTTACTCCCGGGACAAGGTTCACAACGAGCAGTACTTC. Translating it yields CASSYSRDKVHNEQYF. V and J are TRBV6-5 and TRBJ2-7, with a tentative D call TRBD1 (6 bases). The ends were cut back, 0 bases at V and 5 bases at J, with 17 bases in the middle. The length of the CDR3 is 16 residues. Germline V lookup: CDR1 MNHEY, CDR2 SVGAGI.

The chain is built from TRBV10-3 and TRBJ1-5; the D gene is possibly TRBD1 (5 bases). The CDR3 spans 14 residues. Germline V lookup: CDR1 ENHRY, CDR2 SYGVKD. V was pared by 0 bases and J by 4 bases, with 7 bases between. The CDR3 sequence is CAISESGGNQPQHF. CDR3 DNA sequence: TGTGCCATCAGTGAGTCGGGGGGGAATCAGCCCCAGCATTTT.

V gene TRBV5-1 combines with J gene TRBJ1-6; weak D call: TRBD1 (5 bases). V was shortened by 4 bases and J by 9 bases, with 17 bases between the two germline ends. Germline-derived CDR1 and CDR2 are SGHRS and YFSETQ. This CDR3 has 15 amino acids. CDR3 nucleotide sequence: TGCGCCAGCAGCCTCCAGACAGCGTCGGGTTCACCCCTCCACTTT. Amino acids: CASSLQTASGSPLHF.

The chain couples TRBV11-1 to TRBJ2-1, with 7 positions matching TRBD2. The germline gives CDR1 SGHAT, CDR2 FQDESV (reference sequence). The junction had 14 bases not matched to a gene; V was cut back by 5 bases and J by 1 base. The CDR3 length is 18 residues. CDR3 DNA: TGTGCCAGCAGCCGTCTATCGACTAGCATCGCTTCCTACAATGAGCAGTTCTTC. Translated: CASSRLSTSIASYNEQFF.

The gene calls are TRBV7-3 and TRBJ1-1; D is perhaps TRBD1 (5 bases). The CDR3 loop spans 14 amino acids. Trimming stripped 5 bases from V and 1 base from J, with 11 bases between. Germline V gene lookup returns CDR1 SGHTA and CDR2 FQGTGA. The CDR3 sequence: CASSPHGGNTEAFF. In DNA form, the CDR3 reads TGTGCCAGCAGCCCACACGGGGGGAACACTGAAGCTTTCTTT.

The chain links TRBV7-2 to TRBJ1-1, with D unclear. This CDR3 contains 17 residues. Germline V lookup: CDR1 SGHTA, CDR2 FQGNSA. Trimming took 5 bases from V and 3 from J, leaving 22 bases between them. For the CDR3, the DNA is TGTGCCAGCAGCAAAAGCGCTTCGGGAAGGCAAGACACTGAAGCTTTCTTT. This gives the protein CASSKSASGRQDTEAFF.

Remarks on this clone: Other nucleotide sequences from this sample produce the same CDR3. J is TRBJ2-2 and V is TRBV5-1, with 8 bases matching TRBD2. J lost 6 bases, V lost 4 bases, and 8 bases had no gene match. This CDR3 contains 15 residues. Germline CDR1 reads SGHRS; CDR2 reads YFSETQ. The CDR3 region has the DNA TGCGCCAGCAGCAGGCAAGCGGGGGTATCCGGGGAGCTGTTTTTT. Translated, it gives CASSRQAGVSGELFF.

This clone was detected a few times. The gene calls are TRBV19 and TRBJ2-3; 7 bases are a match to TRBD1. Losses at the gene ends were 8 bases for V and 4 bases for J; bases not matched to a gene: 6. CDR3 length equals 13 residues. Germline assignment: CDR1 LNHDA and CDR2 SQIVND (reference sequence). The CDR3 sequence: CASVRQGADTQYF. The CDR3 DNA follows: TGTGCCAGTGTCCGGCAGGGGGCAGATACGCAGTATTTT.

This clone was seen a handful of times. The V call is TRBV5-4, the J call TRBJ2-5, with 9 nucleotides matching TRBD2. V lost 6 bases, J lost 6 bases, and 6 bases stayed unmatched. The CDR3 runs 13 residues. Germline CDR1 reads SGHNT; CDR2 reads YYREEE (reference sequence). DNA of the CDR3: TGTGCCAGCAAGACTAGCGGCAATAAGACCCAGTACTTC. This encodes CASKTSGNKTQYF. Using reference TRBV5-4 and TRBJ2-5 for the parts outside the CDR3, the full variable domain is ETGVTQSPTHLIKTRGQQVTLRCSSQSGHNTVSWYQQALGQGPQFIFQYYREEENGRGNFPPRFSGLQFPNYSSELNVNALELDDSALYLCASKTSGNKTQYFGPGTRLLVL.

This rearrangement joins TRBV27 to TRBJ2-5; 9 positions match TRBD1. Trimming at V came to 5 bases and at J to 2 bases, leaving 6 bases not matched to a gene. Germline V gene data show CDR1 as MNHEY and CDR2 as SMNVEV (reference sequence). This CDR3 region has 15 residues. CDR3 region: CASSPWGTGQETQYF. CDR3 coding DNA: TGTGCCAGCAGTCCCTGGGGGACAGGGCAAGAGACCCAGTACTTC.